The clone carrying this TCR beta chain was seen ten or more times. The antigen is not known. J lost 3 bases, V lost 2 bases, and 6 bases had no gene match. Germline-derived CDR1 and CDR2 are DFQATT and SNEGSKA (reference sequence). The CDR3 has 15 residues. Both iRepertoire HTBI primers and Arm-PCR of CDR3 regions were used to build the TCR beta libraries. In TCRdb, the multiplex PCR reads were re-called with MiXCR into one record per CDR3 protein. The table has roughly 560,000 distinct CDR3 sequences, around 12% seen once; the top ten hold about 8.3%. The record originates from a study of regulatory T cells in long-lasting Graves disease. Study conclusions and caveats: There were preferences for TRBV28, TRBJ1-2 and TRBJ2-5 in persistent disease. Compared with new cases, persistent Graves' patients showed reduced TCR diversity.

The time point denotes: newly diagnosed GD, antithyroid drugs for less than 3 months. There was RNA extracted from PBMCs, and the TCR library was made from it. The same data also contributed to another study, on T cells in Graves' hyperthyroidism and ophthalmopathy. That paper adds: The patients, who ranged from 18 to 65 in age, presented with newly diagnosed hyperthyroidism lasting under 2 months. With the HTBI primer set, the TCR CDR3 went through a first round of RT-PCR.

The sequence was obtained from a woman aged 25 to 45 with Graves disease. This sequence joins TRBV20-1 and TRBJ2-1; 8 nucleotides agree with TRBD2. The sample was peripheral blood mononuclear cells (PBMCs), taken at new diagnosis, from a patient treated with antithyroid drugs. CDR3 loop: CSARPLTSVYNEQFF. The CDR3 region has the DNA TGCAGTGCTAGACCCCTGACTAGCGTCTACAATGAGCAGTTCTTC.